The clone carrying this T cell receptor beta chain was seen a handful of times. The antigen is undetermined. Looked up from germline, CDR1 is LGHNA and CDR2 is YNFKEQ. There are 19 residues in the CDR3. V shed 4 bases and J 6 bases; nucleotides not matched to a gene: 18. This sample was taken from a study of cytotoxic CD8 clonotypes in ibrutinib-treated CLL. Across the whole study: Patient counts were some 11 relapsed/refractory, under 16 treatment-naive and some 17 IGHV unmutated. Responses: approximately 25 partial, 2 complete; after median around 70 months, approximately 15 stayed remitted, some twelve progressed.

The table came from immunoSEQ multiplex PCR; TCRdb's copy has only in-frame clones and leaves some out. The sample contains about 7,000 clones, about 70% of which appear only once. Findings of the study overall: Private clonotypes, not public ones, expanded at ibrutinib response. Circulating CD8+ T-cell counts were tracked by baseline clonality, which exceeded that of age-matched healthy donors.

Sequenced here: PBMCs, sampled before ibrutinib treatment. The genes are TRBV4-2 and TRBJ2-1; 10 positions match TRBD2. The receptor comes from a human donor with chronic lymphocytic leukemia. The CDR3 loop is CASSPHGGTLAGDSNEQFF. DNA for the CDR3: TGTGCCAGCAGCCCACACGGTGGGACTCTAGCGGGAGACAGCAATGAGCAGTTCTTC.